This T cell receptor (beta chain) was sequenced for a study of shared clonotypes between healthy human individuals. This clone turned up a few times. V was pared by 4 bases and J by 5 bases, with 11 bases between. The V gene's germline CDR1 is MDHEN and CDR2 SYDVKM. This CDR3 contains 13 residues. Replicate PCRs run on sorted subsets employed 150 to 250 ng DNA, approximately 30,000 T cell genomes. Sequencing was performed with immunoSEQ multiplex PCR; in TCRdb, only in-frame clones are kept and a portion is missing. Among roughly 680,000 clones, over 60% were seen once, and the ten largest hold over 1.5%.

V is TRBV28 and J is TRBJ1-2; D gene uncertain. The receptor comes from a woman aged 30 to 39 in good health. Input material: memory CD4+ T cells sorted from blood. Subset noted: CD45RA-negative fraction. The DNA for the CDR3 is TGTGCCAGCAGTTCCGGGTCGGGGTATGGCTACACCTTC. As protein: CASSSGSGYGYTF.